A single sample is the source of the 15 T cell receptor beta chains below, sequenced in a study of shared clonotypes between healthy human individuals. This table comes from immunoSEQ multiplex PCR, and its TCRdb copy is limited to in-frame clones, with some not included. The sample holds under 2.5 million clones; 92% are singletons and the top ten take around 0.38%. The sample was naive CD4+ T cells from PBMCs. As for subset: CD45RA+ positively selected. The receptors stem from a young man in good health. Some clones in this sample may be carry-over from other donors' samples.

This clone appeared once. This chain connects TRBV28 to TRBJ2-2, with a tentative D call TRBD1 (6 bases). V was pared by 4 bases and J by 7 bases, with 19 bases between. The CDR3 is made up of 16 amino acids. Germline assignment: CDR1 MDHEN and CDR2 SYDVKM. The chain's CDR3 is CASSSGDITADGELFF. The CDR3 coding sequence is TGTGCCAGCAGTTCAGGGGACATTACTGCCGACGGGGAGCTGTTTTTT.

This chain connects TRBV9 to TRBJ1-4, with D perhaps matching TRBD1 (5 bases). Germline V gene data show CDR1 as SGDLS and CDR2 as YYNGEE. This CDR3 has 15 residues. V was pared by 7 bases and J by 8 bases, with 21 bases between. CDR3 coding DNA: TGTGCCAGCGGACGCCCGGAGGGGCTATCGGAAAAACTGTTTTTT. It translates to CASGRPEGLSEKLFF.

CDR3 sequence: CASSGRASLNEQFF. CDR3 DNA sequence: TGTGCCAGCAGTGGGAGGGCTAGTCTCAATGAGCAGTTCTTC. This chain links TRBV2 with TRBJ2-1; a possible D gene is TRBD2 (6 bases). This CDR3 is built from 14 residues. V was shortened by 4 bases and J by 6 bases, with 13 bases between the two germline ends. Germline assignment: CDR1 SNHLY and CDR2 FYNNEI.

This sequence joins TRBV19 and TRBJ2-7; 12 bases are shared with TRBD2. Germline CDR1 LNHDA, CDR2 SQIVND (reference sequence). The junction had 11 bases not matched to a gene; V was cut back by 5 bases and J by 0 bases. This CDR3 region has 18 residues. The CDR3 DNA sequence: TGTGCCAGTAGTTCGCCGGGACTAGCGGGTCTCAGCTCCTACGAGCAGTACTTC. Encoded protein: CASSSPGLAGLSSYEQYF.

This rearrangement joins TRBV10-2 to TRBJ2-2; 13 bases fit TRBD2. Germline V gives CDR1 WSHSY, CDR2 SAAADI. Germline trimming cut 5 bases from V and 4 bases from J; bases unmatched to any gene: 1. The CDR3 is made up of 15 amino acids. The CDR3 sequence is CASSRTSGGTGELFF. The CDR3 DNA is TGCGCCAGCAGTCGGACTAGCGGGGGCACCGGGGAGCTGTTTTTT.

The chain is built from TRBV19 and TRBJ2-5, with D unresolved. The CDR3 is 12 amino acids. Germline-derived CDR1 and CDR2 are LNHDA and SQIVND (reference sequence). The ends were cut back, 11 bases at V and 7 bases at J, with 17 bases in the middle. CDR3 sequence reads: CAAGPELGTQYF. The CDR3 coding sequence is TGTGCCGCCGGACCCGAACTGGGGACCCAGTACTTC.

The chain carries TRBV11-1 and TRBJ2-3; weak D call: TRBD1 (6 bases). The CDR3 spans 15 residues. The V end lost 1 base, the J end lost 2 bases, and 10 bases lay between the germline ends. Germline V gene sequence: CDR1 SGHAT, CDR2 FQDESV (reference sequence). The CDR3, as DNA: TGTGCCAGCAGCTTAGTCGTGGGGGCCACAGATACGCAGTATTTT. As protein: CASSLVVGATDTQYF.

The chain joins TRBV6-1 to TRBJ2-7; no definite D call. CDR3 length: 13 residues. Per germline, CDR1 MNHNS and CDR2 SASEGT. V was trimmed by 7 bases and J by 3 bases, leaving 13 bases between them. For the CDR3, the DNA is TGTGCCAGCAATCGTGTTGCCTTCTACGAGCAGTACTTC. Protein sequence: CASNRVAFYEQYF.

The rearrangement links TRBV7-2 to TRBJ2-7; D is perhaps TRBD2 (5 bases). The CDR3 loop spans 14 amino acids. Germline CDR1 reads SGHTA; CDR2 reads FQGNSA. V lost 3 bases, J lost 3 bases, and 12 bases lay in between. CDR3 DNA: TGTGCCAGCAGCTTGCAGCGGACCCTCTACGAGCAGTACTTC. As protein: CASSLQRTLYEQYF.

The genes are TRBV28 and TRBJ2-3; 7 bases agree with TRBD1. The CDR3 has 14 amino acids. Germline CDR1 MDHEN, CDR2 SYDVKM. J lost 4 bases, V lost 8 bases, and 9 bases had no gene match. CDR3 sequence: CASSSTGMADTQYF. CDR3 coding DNA: TGTGCCAGCTCTTCGACAGGGATGGCAGATACGCAGTATTTT.

This clone was recorded once. The V and J genes are TRBV4-2 and TRBJ2-7; 7 nucleotides agree with TRBD1. The CDR3 runs to 16 residues. V was pared by 0 bases and J by 2 bases, with 7 bases of the junction left unmatched. In germline, CDR1 is LGHNA, CDR2 YNFKEQ. The CDR3 nucleotides are TGTGCCAGCAGCCAAGAGTCGAGACAGGGAACCTACGAGCAGTACTTC. Translated, it gives CASSQESRQGTYEQYF.

This clone has a handful of counts. J is TRBJ1-3 and V is TRBV19; TRBD1 matches at 10 bases. V gave up 4 bases and J gave up 4 bases; unmatched junction bases: 4. CDR1 is LNHDA, CDR2 SQIVND, per germline (reference sequence). The CDR3 is 15 residues long. DNA of the CDR3: TGTGCCAGTAGTAGTGGACAGGGGGACGGAAACACCATATATTTT. Translation: CASSSGQGDGNTIYF.

This rearrangement joins TRBV18 to TRBJ2-5; D unclear. Trimming removed 4 bases from V and 3 bases from J, with 9 bases in between. CDR1 is KGHSH, CDR2 LQKENI, per germline. The CDR3 length is 13 residues. The CDR3 protein is CASSQTREETQYF. The CDR3 region has the DNA TGTGCCAGCTCACAAACACGGGAAGAGACCCAGTACTTC. Based on the CDR3 plus reference TRBV18 and TRBJ2-5, the full variable domain is NAGVMQNPRHLVRRRGQEARLRCSPMKGHSHVYWYRQLPEEGLKFMVYLQKENIIDESGMPKERFSAEFPKEGPSILRIQQVVRGDSAAYFCASSQTREETQYFGPGTRLLVL.

This clone was observed a single time. The chain is built from TRBV5-1 and TRBJ1-4, with D perhaps TRBD1 (5 bases). CDR1 and CDR2 (germline): SGHRS, YFSETQ. Trimming pared 2 bases from V and 5 bases from J, leaving 10 bases between. This CDR3 is built from 14 residues. The CDR3 is CASSFQGANEKLFF. CDR3 coding DNA: TGCGCCAGCAGCTTTCAGGGAGCGAATGAAAAACTGTTTTTT. The variable domain in full, completed from reference TRBV5-1 and TRBJ1-4, reads KAGVTQTPRYLIKTRGQQVTLSCSPISGHRSVSWYQQTPGQGLQFLFEYFSETQRNKGNFPGRFSGRQFSNSRSEMNVSTLELGDSALYLCASSFQGANEKLFFGSGTQLSVL.

V and J are TRBV2 and TRBJ2-1; D may be TRBD1 (5 bases). This CDR3 region has 13 residues. Germline lookup yields CDR1 SNHLY and CDR2 FYNNEI. V was shortened by 8 bases and J by 4 bases, with 12 bases between the two germline ends. The CDR3 nucleotides are TGTGCCAGCGGAAGACAGCTTTACAATGAGCAGTTCTTC. This gives the protein CASGRQLYNEQFF.